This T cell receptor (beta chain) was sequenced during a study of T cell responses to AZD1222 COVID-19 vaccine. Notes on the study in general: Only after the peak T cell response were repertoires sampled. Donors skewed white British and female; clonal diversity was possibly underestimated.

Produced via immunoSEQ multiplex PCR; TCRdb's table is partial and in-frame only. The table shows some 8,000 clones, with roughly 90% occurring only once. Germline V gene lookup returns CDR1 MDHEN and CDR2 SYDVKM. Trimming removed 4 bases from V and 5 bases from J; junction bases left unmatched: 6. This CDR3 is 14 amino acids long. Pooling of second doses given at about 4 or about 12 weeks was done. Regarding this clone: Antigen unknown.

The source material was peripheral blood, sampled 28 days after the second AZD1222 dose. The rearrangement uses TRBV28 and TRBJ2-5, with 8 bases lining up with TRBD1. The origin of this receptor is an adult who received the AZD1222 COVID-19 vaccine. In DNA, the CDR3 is TGTGCCAGCAGTTACCCGGACAGGGCTGAGACCCAGTACTTC. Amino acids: CASSYPDRAETQYF.